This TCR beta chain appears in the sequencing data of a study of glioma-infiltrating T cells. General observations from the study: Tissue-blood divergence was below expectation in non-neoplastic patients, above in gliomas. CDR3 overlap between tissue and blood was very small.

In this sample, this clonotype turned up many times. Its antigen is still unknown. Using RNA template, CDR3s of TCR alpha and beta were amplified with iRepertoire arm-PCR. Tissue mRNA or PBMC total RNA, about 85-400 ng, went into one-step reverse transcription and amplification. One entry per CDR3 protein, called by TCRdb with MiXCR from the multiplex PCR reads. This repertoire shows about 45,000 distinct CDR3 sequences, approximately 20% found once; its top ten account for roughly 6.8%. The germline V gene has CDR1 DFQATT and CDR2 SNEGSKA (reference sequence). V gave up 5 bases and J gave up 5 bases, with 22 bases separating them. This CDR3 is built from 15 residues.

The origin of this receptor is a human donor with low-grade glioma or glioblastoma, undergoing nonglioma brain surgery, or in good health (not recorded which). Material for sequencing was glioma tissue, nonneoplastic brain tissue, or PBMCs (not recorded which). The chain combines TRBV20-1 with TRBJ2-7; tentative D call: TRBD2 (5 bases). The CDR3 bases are TGCAGTGCTTCACTAGTTTGGCCGCGCGGCGACGAGCAGTACTTC. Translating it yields CSASLVWPRGDEQYF.